Each of the 28 T cell receptor beta chains below was sequenced from the same sample in a study of cytomegalovirus exposure and HLA in healthy donors. The PCR was carried out with 60 Vbeta primers and 13 Jbeta primers. TCRdb's table, derived via immunoSEQ multiplex PCR, lists solely in-frame clones and lacks some. The sample includes some 110,000 clones, about 70% of them seen just once. Sequenced sample: PBMCs. The source is a woman aged 30 to 39 in good health and CMV-seronegative.

V is TRBV6-1 and J is TRBJ1-2; 7 nucleotides align to TRBD1. The ends lost 8 bases at V and 4 bases at J; junction bases unmatched: 7. The CDR3 sequence is 13 residues long. Germline CDR1 and CDR2: MNHNS and SASEGT. CDR3 sequence (DNA): TGTGCCAGCCTGACAGGGAGCCTCTATGGCTACACCTTC. Its translation: CASLTGSLYGYTF.

This chain uses TRBV28 with TRBJ1-6, with D possibly being TRBD1 (5 bases). Germline V gene data show CDR1 as MDHEN and CDR2 as SYDVKM. The CDR3 is made up of 14 amino acids. Between the trimmed V and J ends, which lost 7 bases and 10 bases, there was a span of 17 bases. The CDR3 DNA sequence: TGTGCCAGCATCTCCCCGGGGGTAGGATCACCCCTCCACTTT. The encoded protein is CASISPGVGSPLHF.

The sample holds one count of this clone. This chain links TRBV5-6 with TRBJ2-2, with 8 positions matching TRBD2. Germline V gene lookup returns CDR1 SGHDT and CDR2 YYEEEE. The trim removed 0 bases at V and 4 bases at J, leaving 5 bases unmatched. The CDR3 spans 16 residues. The CDR3 sequence is CASSLGLAMSTGELFF. In nucleotides, the CDR3 is TGTGCCAGCAGCTTGGGACTAGCGATGAGCACCGGGGAGCTGTTTTTT.

This chain joins TRBV5-1 and TRBJ2-3, with TRBD2 matching 14 bases. CDR3 length equals 16 residues. CDR1 is SGHRS, CDR2 YFSETQ, per germline. V was clipped by 4 bases and J by 7 bases; unmatched bases: 8. CDR3: CASSNPGLAGVHTQYF. In nucleotides, the CDR3 is TGCGCCAGCAGCAACCCGGGACTAGCGGGAGTACATACGCAGTATTTT.

The J gene is TRBJ2-5, the V gene TRBV30, with TRBD2 as a possible D gene (7 bases). The ends were cut back, 0 bases at V and 5 bases at J, with 13 bases in the middle. The CDR3 is 14 amino acids. The germline V gene encodes CDR1 GTSNPN and CDR2 SVGIG (reference sequence). CDR3 residues: CAWSVGGAGETQYF. The DNA for the CDR3 is TGTGCCTGGAGTGTGGGGGGGGCCGGGGAGACCCAGTACTTC.

This clone was seen a handful of times. This sequence joins TRBV7-2 and TRBJ1-1; D gene unclear. Germline V CDR1 and CDR2: SGHTA, FQGNSA. This CDR3 contains 13 residues. The V gene lost 1 base and the J gene lost 6 bases, with 9 bases spanning the gap. The CDR3 DNA reads TGTGCCAGCAGCTTAGGAGCGAGTCCTGAAGCTTTCTTT. Protein: CASSLGASPEAFF.

The chain uses TRBV7-9 and TRBJ1-3; D uncertain. V gave up 5 bases and J gave up 1 base, with 6 bases separating them. The CDR3 runs to 13 residues. Germline V CDR1 and CDR2: SEHNR, FQNEAQ (reference sequence). CDR3: CASSVNSGNTIYF. In DNA, the CDR3 is TGTGCCAGCAGCGTCAATTCTGGAAACACCATATATTTT.

The chain recombines TRBV28 with TRBJ1-2; no clear D gene. Trimming shortened V by 3 bases and J by 7 bases, and 12 bases separated the two germline ends. Germline V gene sequence: CDR1 MDHEN, CDR2 SYDVKM. CDR3 size: 13 residues. In DNA form, the CDR3 reads TGTGCCAGCAGTTTGCATACCGGCGGTGGCTACACCTTC. Translated: CASSLHTGGGYTF.

The V and J genes are TRBV6-5 and TRBJ2-3; TRBD1 aligns across 9 bases. Germline V gives CDR1 MNHEY, CDR2 SVGAGI. The CDR3 contains 14 residues. V shed 2 bases and J 8 bases; nucleotides not matched to a gene: 5. The DNA of the CDR3 is TGTGCCAGCAGTTACAGCACAGGGGGCGTTACGCAGTATTTT. It encodes CASSYSTGGVTQYF.

The chain is built from TRBV30 and TRBJ2-7; D unclear. From germline, CDR1 is GTSNPN and CDR2 SVGIG (reference sequence). This CDR3 is 11 amino acids long. Deletions cut 0 bases from V and 3 bases from J, with 3 bases between. Written as DNA, the CDR3 is TGTGCCTGGAGTGTCCTCTACGAGCAGTACTTC. Amino acid sequence: CAWSVLYEQYF.

The J gene is TRBJ1-3, the V gene TRBV9, with D perhaps TRBD1 (6 bases). The CDR3 consists of 15 residues. The germline V gene has CDR1 SGDLS and CDR2 YYNGEE. The V and J ends lost 2 bases and 1 base respectively, with 10 bases between them. The CDR3 nucleotides read TGTGCCAGCAGCGTGTGGGGGCAGTCTGGAAACACCATATATTTT. It encodes CASSVWGQSGNTIYF.

This chain links TRBV5-1 with TRBJ2-7, with D unresolved. Germline lookup yields CDR1 SGHRS and CDR2 YFSETQ. The CDR3 spans 13 residues. Trimming removed 4 bases at V and 7 bases at J, with 15 bases between. CDR3 amino acids: CASSLQANREQYF. The CDR3, as DNA: TGCGCCAGCAGCCTTCAGGCAAATAGGGAGCAGTACTTC.

About this clone: The sample carries other DNA sequences with the same CDR3. This chain joins TRBV7-9 and TRBJ1-1; D not resolved. The CDR3 has 14 residues. V was shortened by 6 bases and J by 2 bases, with 13 bases between the two germline ends. The germline V gene encodes CDR1 SEHNR and CDR2 FQNEAQ (reference sequence). The DNA for the CDR3 is TGTGCCAGCAGTCTTCTTGGAGGCAACACTGAAGCTTTCTTT. It translates to CASSLLGGNTEAFF.

The rearrangement uses TRBV7-9 and TRBJ1-2; D is unresolved. Trimming left V 5 bases short and J 1 base short, with 8 bases between. Germline lookup yields CDR1 SEHNR and CDR2 FQNEAQ (reference sequence). The CDR3 totals 13 residues. The CDR3 spells CASSLSNNYGYTF. CDR3 nucleotide sequence: TGTGCCAGCAGCCTATCGAATAACTATGGCTACACCTTC.

The V gene is TRBV6-5, the J gene TRBJ2-1, with 12 bases matching TRBD2. Trimming at V came to 4 bases and at J to 7 bases, leaving 5 bases not matched to a gene. The CDR3 length is 15 residues. Germline assignment: CDR1 MNHEY and CDR2 SVGAGI. The CDR3 sequence is CASSFEGLAGNEQFF. The DNA of the CDR3 is TGTGCCAGCAGTTTCGAAGGACTAGCGGGAAATGAGCAGTTCTTC.

The CDR3 reads CASSLGHPQKTEAFF. The CDR3 DNA is TGTGCCAGCAGTTTAGGACACCCGCAAAAGACTGAAGCTTTCTTT. The rearrangement links TRBV27 to TRBJ1-1; D possibly corresponds to TRBD1 (5 bases). From germline, CDR1 is MNHEY and CDR2 SMNVEV (reference sequence). The CDR3 is 15 amino acids. The V and J ends lost 2 bases and 5 bases respectively, with 15 bases between them.

The J gene is TRBJ1-1, the V gene TRBV6-1; D is ambiguous. Per germline, CDR1 MNHNS and CDR2 SASEGT. The V end was cut by 3 bases, the J end by 0 bases, with 11 bases between. The CDR3 has 15 amino acids. The CDR3 DNA is TGTGCCAGCAGTGATTTCAGGATCATGAACACTGAAGCTTTCTTT. Its protein product is CASSDFRIMNTEAFF.

The chain is built from TRBV2 and TRBJ2-3, with 9 positions matching TRBD2. CDR3 size: 14 residues. CDR1 SNHLY and CDR2 FYNNEI come from the germline V gene. V shed 6 bases and J 3 bases; nucleotides not matched to a gene: 4. The CDR3 coding sequence is TGTGCCAGCAGCTTTAGCGGGAGAACAGATACGCAGTATTTT. This sequence encodes CASSFSGRTDTQYF. The complete variable domain, with remaining parts taken from reference TRBV2 and TRBJ2-3, reads EPEVTQTPSHQVTQMGQEVILRCVPISNHLYFYWYRQILGQKVEFLVSFYNNEISEKSEIFDDQFSVERPDGSNFTLKIRSTKLEDSAMYFCASSFSGRTDTQYFGPGTRLTVL.

This chain joins TRBV7-2 and TRBJ1-5; TRBD1 aligns across 11 bases. The CDR3 is 17 amino acids. V shed 3 bases, J shed 3 bases, and the junction held 7 bases outside the gene matches. CDR1 and CDR2 from the germline V gene are SGHTA and FQGNSA. The CDR3 spells CASSFNGQGAPNQPQHF. CDR3 bases: TGTGCCAGCAGCTTTAACGGACAGGGGGCTCCCAATCAGCCCCAGCATTTT.

This clone came up once. The CDR3 spells CASSLDRYSGNTIYF. CDR3 sequence (DNA): TGTGCCAGCAGCTTGGACAGATACTCTGGAAACACCATATATTTT. The V and J genes are TRBV5-8 and TRBJ1-3; unclear D gene. This CDR3 comprises 15 residues. Germline CDR1 is SGHTS and CDR2 is YDEGEE. The germline V and J ends were trimmed by 0 bases and 0 bases, with 7 bases remaining between them.

The rearrangement joins TRBV5-1 to TRBJ2-6, with 9 bases aligning to TRBD1. The CDR3 has 17 residues. After removal of 4 bases from V and 1 base from J, the junction contained 6 bases not matched to a gene. Germline V gene sequence: CDR1 SGHRS, CDR2 YFSETQ. CDR3 region: CASSTGTGRSGANVLTF. The CDR3 coding sequence is TGCGCCAGCAGCACCGGGACAGGGAGATCTGGGGCCAACGTCCTGACTTTC.

This chain uses TRBV5-1 with TRBJ1-1; TRBD1 matches 8 bases. V lost 4 bases, J lost 1 base, and 9 bases stayed unmatched. The CDR3 has 16 residues. Germline CDR1 and CDR2: SGHRS and YFSETQ. The CDR3 reads CASSAGTGGANTEAFF. The DNA for the CDR3 is TGCGCCAGCAGCGCCGGGACAGGAGGAGCGAACACTGAAGCTTTCTTT.

The chain couples TRBV30 to TRBJ1-2; 11 bases align to TRBD1. There are 14 residues in the CDR3. After removal of 2 bases from V and 5 bases from J, the junction contained 4 bases not matched to a gene. Per germline, CDR1 GTSNPN and CDR2 SVGIG (reference sequence). CDR3 nucleotide sequence: TGTGCCTGGAGTCGAGGACAGGGGGCATATGGCTACACCTTC. The encoded protein is CAWSRGQGAYGYTF.

Here the CDR3 reads CAWSDRGPDTQYF. Written as DNA, the CDR3 is TGTGCCTGGAGTGACAGGGGCCCAGATACGCAGTATTTT. The chain recombines TRBV30 with TRBJ2-3; TRBD1 aligns across 7 bases. This CDR3 is 13 amino acids long. Germline V CDR1 and CDR2: GTSNPN, SVGIG (reference sequence). V gave up 1 base and J gave up 4 bases; unmatched junction bases: 2.

The J gene is TRBJ2-7, the V gene TRBV6-1, with 10 positions matching TRBD2. This CDR3 region has 17 residues. V shed 0 bases and J 0 bases; nucleotides not matched to a gene: 5. Germline V gives CDR1 MNHNS, CDR2 SASEGT. This chain's CDR3 is CASSEAASSGSSYEQYF. Written as DNA, the CDR3 is TGTGCCAGCAGTGAAGCAGCCTCTAGCGGGAGCTCCTACGAGCAGTACTTC.

This sequence joins TRBV6-1 and TRBJ1-5; no clear D gene. The CDR3 extends over 14 amino acids. Germline V lookup: CDR1 MNHNS, CDR2 SASEGT. V was cut by 2 bases and J by 4 bases, with 9 bases left in between. The CDR3 region has the DNA TGTGCCAGCAGTGAAACAGAAGAGAATCAGCCCCAGCATTTT. It translates to CASSETEENQPQHF.

The chain employs TRBV6-5 and TRBJ2-7; 8 bases line up with TRBD2. The CDR3 runs to 15 residues. The junction had 5 bases not matched to a gene; V was cut back by 0 bases and J by 4 bases. Germline V gives CDR1 MNHEY, CDR2 SVGAGI. The CDR3, as DNA: TGTGCCAGCAGTTACTCAACAGCGGGAGAGTACGAGCAGTACTTC. Translating gives CASSYSTAGEYEQYF.

This clone was picked up a small number of times. The chain employs TRBV5-1 and TRBJ1-3, with 8 bases that match TRBD1. With V trimmed by 2 bases and J by 0 bases, 16 bases remained unmatched. This CDR3 has 20 amino acids. The V gene's germline CDR1 is SGHRS and CDR2 YFSETQ. CDR3: CASSLTSGTGPRLSGNTIYF. Here the CDR3 DNA reads TGCGCCAGCAGCTTAACATCCGGGACAGGACCCCGACTCTCTGGAAACACCATATATTTT.